This passage covers 21 T cell receptor beta chains from one sample sequenced in a study of response to subunit inactivated influenza vaccine. TCRdb processed the RT-PCR reads anew with MiXCR; each CDR3 protein has one entry. The repertoire includes about half a million distinct CDR3 sequences, roughly 25% of them detected once, and 1.5% to 2% sits in the top ten. The material sequenced was CD4+ T cells sorted from PBMCs, taken more than 4 days after vaccination. The source of these receptors is a man over 45 who received an inactivated influenza vaccine.

The V and J genes are TRBV4-3 and TRBJ2-1; the match to TRBD2 covers 8 bases. The junction had 4 bases not matched to a gene; V was cut back by 3 bases and J by 6 bases. Germline V gives CDR1 LGHNA, CDR2 YSLEER. The CDR3 has 14 amino acids. Here the CDR3 DNA reads TGCGCCAGCAGCCATCGCGGGAGGCTCAATGAGCAGTTCTTC. Encoded protein: CASSHRGRLNEQFF.

This clonotype was observed a handful of times. The chain carries TRBV10-2 and TRBJ1-1; D is unresolved. V dropped 2 bases and J dropped 2 bases, with 15 bases sitting between them. The CDR3 contains 16 residues. Germline V gives CDR1 WSHSY, CDR2 SAAADI. The CDR3 coding sequence is TGCGCCAGCAGTGAGGACCCAAGGCGGATCAACACTGAAGCTTTCTTT. This codes for CASSEDPRRINTEAFF.

A few counts support this clonotype. The chain has TRBV12-3 or TRBV12-4 and TRBJ1-4; a possible D gene is TRBD1 (5 bases). V was shortened by 5 bases and J by 4 bases, with 14 bases between the two germline ends. The CDR3 is 15 residues long. The CDR3 loop reads CASSPRRGGNEKLFF. The CDR3, as DNA: TGTGCCAGCAGTCCTCGACGGGGCGGTAATGAAAAACTGTTTTTT.

The chain links TRBV5-1 to TRBJ2-2; the match to TRBD2 covers 7 bases. The CDR3 consists of 16 residues. Per the germline V gene, CDR1 is SGHRS and CDR2 is YFSETQ. V shed 5 bases, J shed 0 bases, and the junction held 7 bases outside the gene matches. CDR3 sequence: CASSWAGDPNTGELFF. The CDR3 DNA follows: TGCGCCAGCAGTTGGGCGGGGGACCCGAACACCGGGGAGCTGTTTTTT.

This clonotype was recorded a few times. V usage is TRBV28 and J usage is TRBJ2-7; 7 positions match TRBD2. Germline V gives CDR1 MDHEN, CDR2 SYDVKM. The CDR3 extends over 14 amino acids. Trimming removed 7 bases from V and 3 bases from J; junction bases left unmatched: 9. The CDR3 bases are TGTGCCAGCAAGGGAGGGGACTACTACTACGAGCAGTACTTC. Encoded protein: CASKGGDYYYEQYF.

The chain recombines TRBV6-1 with TRBJ2-5, with 8 positions matching TRBD1. Trimming took 3 bases from V and 5 from J; bases not matched to a gene: 2. The V gene's germline CDR1 is MNHNS and CDR2 SASEGT. This CDR3 is built from 13 residues. The DNA for the CDR3 is TGTGCCAGCAGTGACAGGGGGCGGGAGACCCAGTACTTC. Translation gives CASSDRGRETQYF.

This clonotype appeared a single time. The gene calls are TRBV7-2 and TRBJ2-2, with no clear D. Deletions cut 5 bases from V and 7 bases from J, with 11 bases between. Germline CDR1 is SGHTA and CDR2 is FQGNSA. The CDR3 covers 13 residues. The CDR3 nucleotides are TGTGCCAGCAGCCCCCCTTTTTTCGGGGAGCTGTTTTTT. Amino acid sequence: CASSPPFFGELFF.

The gene calls are TRBV7-6 and TRBJ2-2, with D tentatively TRBD1 (6 bases). In germline, CDR1 is SGHVS, CDR2 FNYEAQ. The CDR3 totals 16 residues. Trimming left V 1 base short and J 4 bases short, with 13 bases between. DNA for the CDR3: TGTGCCAGCAGCTTAGTAGTTAGGGACATCACCGGGGAGCTGTTTTTT. It yields the protein CASSLVVRDITGELFF.

This clonotype was counted once. The chain uses TRBV3-1 and TRBJ2-7; TRBD2 matches 7 bases. Germline CDR1 reads LGHDT; CDR2 reads YNNKEL (reference sequence). This CDR3 spans 18 amino acids. Trimming cost V 0 bases and J 0 bases; bases outside gene matches: 11. The CDR3, as DNA: TGTGCCAGCAGCCAAGATCAATCTAGCGGTCACAGCTCCTACGAGCAGTACTTC. It encodes CASSQDQSSGHSSYEQYF.

The chain combines TRBV24-1 with TRBJ1-3; no definite D call. Germline V gene lookup returns CDR1 KGHDR and CDR2 SFDVKD. The V end lost 9 bases, the J end lost 1 base, and 15 bases lay between the germline ends. This CDR3 has 15 residues. As DNA, the CDR3 is TGTGCCACCGGTGGACCGGGAGAGTCTGGAAACACCATATATTTT. Translation: CATGGPGESGNTIYF.

The rearrangement uses TRBV7-2 and TRBJ2-3, with no clear D. Germline CDR1 reads SGHTA; CDR2 reads FQGNSA. V lost 5 bases to trimming and J lost 8 bases, with 11 bases between them. The CDR3 is 12 amino acids. The CDR3: CASSPITITQYF. CDR3 coding DNA: TGTGCCAGCAGCCCTATAACGATTACGCAGTATTTT.

This chain links TRBV3-1 with TRBJ2-7, with D possibly TRBD2 on 6 matching bases. V dropped 4 bases and J dropped 2 bases, with 18 bases sitting between them. CDR3 length: 16 amino acids. Germline V gene sequence: CDR1 LGHDT, CDR2 YNNKEL (reference sequence). CDR3 nucleotide sequence: TGTGCCAGCAGCCGGGGGTCGTGGCGGGATACCTACGAGCAGTACTTC. Translating it yields CASSRGSWRDTYEQYF.

This clonotype was counted between two and nine times. The CDR3 sequence: CAISEGTGTGGEQYF. Written as DNA, the CDR3 is TGTGCCATCAGTGAAGGCACCGGGACAGGGGGCGAGCAGTACTTC. V gene TRBV10-3 combines with J gene TRBJ2-7, with TRBD1 identical over 11 bases. Trimming took 3 bases from V and 6 from J; bases not matched to a gene: 7. This CDR3 is built from 15 residues. The germline V gene encodes CDR1 ENHRY and CDR2 SYGVKD.

V is TRBV20-1 and J is TRBJ2-1; D is possibly TRBD1 (7 bases). Germline V lookup: CDR1 DFQATT, CDR2 SNEGSKA (reference sequence). Trimming removed 6 bases at V and 6 bases at J, with 18 bases between. The CDR3 length is 14 residues. CDR3: CSAHMDRRGNEQFF. CDR3 DNA sequence: TGCAGTGCACACATGGACAGGAGGGGCAATGAGCAGTTCTTC.

J is TRBJ2-4 and V is TRBV6-1, with a tentative D call TRBD2 (5 bases). The CDR3 sequence is 14 residues long. V was cut by 6 bases and J by 0 bases, with 9 bases left in between. Germline CDR1 MNHNS, CDR2 SASEGT. CDR3 sequence: CASRDLLAKNIQYF. In nucleotides, the CDR3 is TGTGCCAGCAGGGACTTACTAGCCAAAAACATTCAGTACTTC.

This clonotype has a handful of counts. The rearrangement links TRBV7-9 to TRBJ1-1, with unresolved D. V dropped 1 base and J dropped 7 bases, with 10 bases sitting between them. CDR1 is SEHNR, CDR2 FQNEAQ, per germline (reference sequence). This CDR3 is 13 amino acids long. The DNA for the CDR3 is TGTGCCAGCAGCTTAGACTACGCCAGTGAAGCTTTCTTT. This gives the protein CASSLDYASEAFF.

This sequence joins TRBV6-4 and TRBJ2-3, with 15 bases matching TRBD2. The CDR3 is made up of 18 amino acids. Looked up from germline, CDR1 is MRHNA and CDR2 is SNTAGT. The trim removed 6 bases at V and 3 bases at J, leaving 10 bases unmatched. The CDR3 DNA sequence: TGTGCCAGCAGACCACAACCGGGACTAGCGGGAGGTACAGATACGCAGTATTTT. It translates to CASRPQPGLAGGTDTQYF.

V and J are TRBV5-1 and TRBJ2-1; D call uncertain. CDR1 and CDR2 (germline): SGHRS, YFSETQ. V dropped 0 bases and J dropped 2 bases, with 6 bases sitting between them. This CDR3 contains 14 residues. The CDR3 DNA sequence: TGCGCCAGCAGCTTGGGCCGGGCCTACAATGAGCAGTTCTTC. Translating gives CASSLGRAYNEQFF.

This clonotype was seen a few times. The chain is built from TRBV29-1 and TRBJ2-2; TRBD1 matches 7 bases. Germline loops: CDR1 SQVTM, CDR2 ANQGSEA. Trimming at V came to 5 bases and at J to 4 bases, leaving 4 bases not matched to a gene. CDR3 size: 13 residues. The CDR3 DNA sequence: TGCAGCGTTAACAACAGGGGCACCGGGGAGCTGTTTTTT. Its protein product is CSVNNRGTGELFF.

This clonotype was seen more than once but under ten times. The chain carries TRBV6-1 and TRBJ2-2; TRBD2 agrees at 8 bases. This CDR3 comprises 17 residues. CDR1 and CDR2 from the germline V gene are MNHNS and SASEGT. The V and J ends lost 6 bases and 7 bases, in that order; junction bases with no gene match: 16. The CDR3 bases are TGTGCCAGCAGACCCTTTACTGGCGGGAGGATTAACGGGGAGCTGTTTTTT. This translates into CASRPFTGGRINGELFF.

This sequence joins TRBV5-1 and TRBJ2-5; D is perhaps TRBD2 (7 bases). Germline V gene sequence: CDR1 SGHRS, CDR2 YFSETQ. Trimming shortened V by 4 bases and J by 4 bases, and 17 bases separated the two germline ends. The CDR3 totals 15 residues. CDR3 protein: CASSNIIGGRETQYF. The CDR3 DNA reads as TGCGCCAGCAGCAACATAATCGGGGGGCGAGAGACCCAGTACTTC.